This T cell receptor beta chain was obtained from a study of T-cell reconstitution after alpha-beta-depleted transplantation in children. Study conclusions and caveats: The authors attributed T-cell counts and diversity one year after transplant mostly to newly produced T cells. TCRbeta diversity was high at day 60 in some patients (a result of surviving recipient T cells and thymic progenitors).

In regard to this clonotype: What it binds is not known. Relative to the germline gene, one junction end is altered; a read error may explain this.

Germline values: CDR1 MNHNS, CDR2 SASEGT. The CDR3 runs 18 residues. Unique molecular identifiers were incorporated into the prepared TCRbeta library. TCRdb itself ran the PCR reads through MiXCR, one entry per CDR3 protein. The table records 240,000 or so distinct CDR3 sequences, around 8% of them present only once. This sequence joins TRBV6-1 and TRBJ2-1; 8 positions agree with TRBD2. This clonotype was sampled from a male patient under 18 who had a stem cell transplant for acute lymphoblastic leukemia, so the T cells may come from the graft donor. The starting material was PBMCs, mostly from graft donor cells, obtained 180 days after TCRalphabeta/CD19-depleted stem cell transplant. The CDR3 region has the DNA TGTGCCAGCAGTCCCCCTCGGGTCTTAGCGGGATTCTACGATGAGCAGTTCTTC. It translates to CASSPPRVLAGFYDEQFF.